This entry lists 27 T cell receptor beta chains sequenced from one sample in a study of regulatory T cells in long-lasting Graves disease (dated by TCRdb to 2020 to 2022). The library was produced with multiplex PCR. The instrument was an Illumina HiSeq 4000. CDR3 regions were amplified by Arm-PCR with iRepertoire HTBI primers to construct TCR beta libraries. TCRdb reprocessed the public reads (quality trimming at Q25 with fastp, clone calling with MiXCR) and kept in-frame beta chains. For every CDR3 protein sequence, its rows merge into one entry that carries the most common genes and DNA. Within this sample are a few hundred thousand distinct CDR3 sequences, with around 20% of them counted one time only. Roughly 28% of the sample lies in the top ten. According to the study, the label for this sample's time point signals: persistent/refractory GD, antithyroid drugs over 5 years with positive TRAb. For both TCR sequencing and RNA sequencing, RNA was extracted from PBMCs using TRIzol.

Sequenced here: peripheral blood mononuclear cells (PBMCs), sampled when the disease was refractory, from a patient treated with antithyroid drugs. The receptors stem from a female donor with Graves disease.

This clonotype was detected once. The chain recombines TRBV4-1 with TRBJ2-7; unclear D gene. This CDR3 is 12 amino acids long. CDR1 and CDR2 (germline): MGHRA, YSYEKL. Trimming took 5 bases from V and 6 from J, leaving 11 bases between them. The CDR3 DNA follows: TGCGCCAGCAGCTCTCAGGCTCTCGAGCAGTACTTC. Protein product: CASSSQALEQYF.

V usage is TRBV29-1 and J usage is TRBJ2-7, with D uncertain. Trimming stripped 4 bases from V and 1 base from J, with 8 bases between. This CDR3 comprises 12 residues. Germline CDR1 is SQVTM and CDR2 is ANQGSEA. The CDR3 region is CSVALMSYEQYF. In DNA form, the CDR3 reads TGCAGCGTTGCGTTGATGTCCTACGAGCAGTACTTC.

The rearrangement uses TRBV5-1 and TRBJ2-6; D may be TRBD1 (6 bases). The CDR3 is 18 amino acids. The V end lost 4 bases, the J end lost 2 bases, and 19 bases lay between the germline ends. Germline values: CDR1 SGHRS, CDR2 YFSETQ. The CDR3 here is CASSHRTASDPGANVLTF. In DNA, the CDR3 is TGCGCCAGCAGCCACCGGACAGCCTCTGATCCTGGGGCCAACGTCCTGACTTTC.

The V gene is TRBV30, the J gene TRBJ1-1, with D possibly being TRBD1 (6 bases). V lost 3 bases and J 5 bases, leaving 22 bases between the germline ends. CDR3 length equals 16 residues. Germline V gene lookup returns CDR1 GTSNPN and CDR2 SVGIG (reference sequence). CDR3 coding DNA: TGTGCCTGGAGGAGTTGGAGGGGGGCCCGATGGACTGAAGCTTTCTTT. This codes for CAWRSWRGARWTEAFF.

The chain couples TRBV6-5 to TRBJ2-1; D may be TRBD1 (6 bases). The CDR3 loop spans 13 amino acids. Per germline, CDR1 MNHEY and CDR2 SVGAGI. V was trimmed by 0 bases and J by 9 bases, leaving 9 bases between them. The DNA of the CDR3 is TGTGCCAGCAGTTACTCGTCAGGGGTTGAGCAGTTCTTC. Translated: CASSYSSGVEQFF.

This clonotype was seen many times. The rearrangement joins TRBV25-1 to TRBJ1-2, with no clear D. V shed 7 bases and J shed 4 bases, with 10 bases lying between them. The CDR3 spans 12 residues. CDR1 and CDR2 (germline): MGHDK, SYGVNS. CDR3 bases: TGTGCCAGCACGCGGGATGGCTATGGCTACACCTTC. As protein: CASTRDGYGYTF.

V is TRBV20-1 and J is TRBJ1-1; D is perhaps TRBD1 (5 bases). CDR3 length equals 14 residues. The germline CDR1 and CDR2 sequences are DFQATT and SNEGSKA (reference sequence). Trimming removed 4 bases from V and 4 bases from J, with 16 bases in between. The DNA of the CDR3 is TGCAGTGCTACCCGCAACAGGCCGGTCACTGAAGCTTTCTTT. Residues: CSATRNRPVTEAFF.

Ten or more counts support this clonotype. This sequence joins TRBV14 and TRBJ1-1; TRBD1 aligns across 7 bases. In germline, CDR1 is SGHDN, CDR2 FVKESK. V shed 4 bases and J 1 base; nucleotides not matched to a gene: 6. CDR3 length: 15 residues. CDR3 DNA: TGTGCCAGCAGCCCGAGGACAGGATCGAACACTGAAGCTTTCTTT. It codes for CASSPRTGSNTEAFF.

In its sample, this clonotype was seen a few times. The chain carries TRBV2 and TRBJ2-7; D uncertain. V dropped 4 bases and J dropped 3 bases, with 7 bases sitting between them. The CDR3 runs 12 residues. Germline assignment: CDR1 SNHLY and CDR2 FYNNEI. CDR3 region: CASSGEFYEQYF. The CDR3 DNA follows: TGTGCCAGCAGTGGTGAATTCTACGAGCAGTACTTC.

The chain couples TRBV14 to TRBJ2-7; TRBD1 aligns across 8 bases. Germline V lookup: CDR1 SGHDN, CDR2 FVKESK. Trimming removed 5 bases from V and 4 bases from J; junction bases left unmatched: 13. The CDR3 is made up of 16 amino acids. The CDR3 sequence is CASSFLSGGALYEQYF. Here the CDR3 DNA reads TGTGCCAGCAGCTTCTTATCAGGGGGCGCCTTGTACGAGCAGTACTTC.

This clonotype appeared a single time. Sequence at one end of the junction differs from germline and may be a read error. The chain joins TRBV7-2 to TRBJ1-6; weak D call: TRBD1 (5 bases). The CDR3 extends over 15 amino acids. Germline assignment: CDR1 SGHTA and CDR2 FQGNSA. CDR3 sequence (DNA): TGTGCCAGCAGCGTAGCAGCAGGGCAGGATTCACCCCTCCACTTT. Translated, it gives CASSVAAGQDSPLHF.

The V and J genes are TRBV10-3 and TRBJ1-1, with 8 nucleotides matching TRBD1. The V segment lost 6 bases and the J segment 2 bases; nucleotides outside the gene matches: 5. Germline assignment: CDR1 ENHRY and CDR2 SYGVKD. The CDR3 loop spans 14 amino acids. CDR3: CAIRQGDSNTEAFF. Written as DNA, the CDR3 is TGTGCCATCAGACAGGGGGATAGTAACACTGAAGCTTTCTTT.

The chain uses TRBV19 and TRBJ1-1; 7 nucleotides line up with TRBD1. The V gene end was trimmed by 5 bases and the J gene end by 7 bases; junction bases not matched to a gene: 4. Germline CDR1 and CDR2: LNHDA and SQIVND (reference sequence). The CDR3 consists of 12 residues. In DNA form, the CDR3 reads TGTGCCAGTAGTTTACAGGGGTTTGAAGCTTTCTTT. This encodes CASSLQGFEAFF.

This clonotype was seen a handful of times. This chain connects TRBV28 to TRBJ1-4; perhaps TRBD1 as D (5 bases). The length of the CDR3 is 15 residues. The ends were cut back, 3 bases at V and 6 bases at J, with 14 bases in the middle. Germline V CDR1 and CDR2: MDHEN, SYDVKM. The CDR3 bases are TGTGCCAGCAGTTTGAGGCAGGGCTTGCATGAAAAACTGTTTTTT. Translation gives CASSLRQGLHEKLFF.

Regarding this clonotype: The junction departs from the called germline gene at one end, perhaps through a read error. This chain joins TRBV12-3 or TRBV12-4 and TRBJ2-5; the D gene is possibly TRBD2 (7 bases). CDR3 length equals 15 residues. The CDR3: CASGLGGGPQETQYF. The CDR3 nucleotides are TGTGCCAGCGGTTTAGGGGGAGGGCCTCAAGAGACCCAGTACTTC.

The chain carries TRBV5-1 and TRBJ2-5; the match to TRBD2 covers 10 bases. Germline CDR1 SGHRS, CDR2 YFSETQ. The CDR3 is 18 amino acids. The trim removed 0 bases at V and 7 bases at J, leaving 15 bases unmatched. The CDR3 loop is CASSLAVLAGGSLGTQYF. Written as DNA, the CDR3 is TGCGCCAGCAGCTTGGCCGTCTTAGCGGGAGGCTCTCTGGGGACCCAGTACTTC.

Many counts were recorded for this clonotype. The rearrangement links TRBV2 to TRBJ1-1, with 9 bases lining up with TRBD1. This CDR3 is built from 13 residues. Germline V gene lookup returns CDR1 SNHLY and CDR2 FYNNEI. The J segment lost 5 bases and the V segment lost 6 bases, leaving 4 bases of the junction unmatched. The CDR3 sequence: CASRTGGWTEAFF. DNA of the CDR3: TGTGCCAGCAGGACAGGGGGATGGACTGAAGCTTTCTTT.

This clonotype was seen more than once but under ten times. The V call is TRBV28, the J call TRBJ2-1; D gene unclear. The germline V and J ends were trimmed by 1 base and 5 bases, with 3 bases remaining between them. The CDR3 runs 12 residues. The germline gives CDR1 MDHEN, CDR2 SYDVKM. The CDR3 is CASSLYNNEQFF. The CDR3, as DNA: TGTGCCAGCAGTTTATATAACAATGAGCAGTTCTTC.

The sample holds many counts of this clonotype. This chain links TRBV12-3 or TRBV12-4 with TRBJ1-4, with 9 nucleotides matching TRBD1. The CDR3 consists of 14 residues. V was clipped by 6 bases and J by 7 bases; unmatched bases: 6. The CDR3 sequence is CASSLGQGREKLFF. The CDR3 bases are TGTGCCAGCAGCCTGGGACAGGGCCGTGAAAAACTGTTTTTT.

Details on this clonotype: Its ends do not fully match the called genes, so a read error is possible. The rearrangement joins TRBV5-1 to TRBJ1-1, with D uncertain. Germline V gene data show CDR1 as SGHRS and CDR2 as YFSETQ. CDR3 length: 14 amino acids. DNA of the CDR3: TGTGCCAGCAGCACCCAAACATCAAACACTGAAGCTTTCTTT. It translates to CASSTQTSNTEAFF.

This clonotype has at least ten counts. The chain has TRBV24-1 and TRBJ2-5; tentatively, D is TRBD2 (5 bases). V lost 1 base to trimming and J lost 5 bases, with 10 bases between them. The germline V gene encodes CDR1 KGHDR and CDR2 SFDVKD. The CDR3 extends over 14 amino acids. The CDR3 region has the DNA TGTGCCACCAGTGATTTTCGGGAAGGCGAGACCCAGTACTTC. Protein sequence: CATSDFREGETQYF.

This clonotype was detected ten times or more. The J gene is TRBJ1-2, the V gene TRBV28; D is unclear. The CDR3 loop spans 14 amino acids. Germline values: CDR1 MDHEN, CDR2 SYDVKM. V shed 3 bases and J shed 10 bases, with 18 bases lying between them. The CDR3 DNA sequence: TGTGCCAGCAGTTTTATGGGTGCTGGGAGAGACTACACCTTC. Translation: CASSFMGAGRDYTF.

In its sample, this clonotype was seen many times. This chain connects TRBV20-1 to TRBJ1-2, with a possible D match to TRBD1 (6 bases). Germline assignment: CDR1 DFQATT and CDR2 SNEGSKA (reference sequence). Deletions cut 6 bases from V and 4 bases from J, with 21 bases between. The CDR3 contains 15 residues. The CDR3 loop is CSAAPQNRVSYGYTF. The CDR3 DNA reads TGCAGTGCAGCGCCCCAAAACAGGGTCTCCTATGGCTACACCTTC.

The chain links TRBV7-2 to TRBJ1-3; D gene unclear. The V and J ends lost 4 bases and 6 bases respectively, with 13 bases between them. The CDR3 consists of 14 residues. Germline-derived CDR1 and CDR2 are SGHTA and FQGNSA. CDR3 region: CASSYAGAENTIYF. The CDR3 DNA reads as TGTGCCAGCAGCTACGCCGGAGCAGAAAACACCATATATTTT.

V usage is TRBV5-1 and J usage is TRBJ2-2; D not resolved. Germline CDR1 is SGHRS and CDR2 is YFSETQ. V gave up 0 bases and J gave up 0 bases, with 9 bases separating them. This CDR3 comprises 16 residues. This chain's CDR3 is CASSLGSGPNTGELFF. CDR3 nucleotide sequence: TGCGCCAGCAGCTTGGGATCCGGACCGAACACCGGGGAGCTGTTTTTT.

The J gene is TRBJ2-7, the V gene TRBV20-1; 10 bases align to TRBD1. Germline V CDR1 and CDR2: DFQATT, SNEGSKA (reference sequence). The CDR3 contains 16 residues. Trimming took 5 bases from V and 1 from J; bases not matched to a gene: 11. CDR3 sequence reads: CSAPTRDRGRSYEQYF. In nucleotides, the CDR3 is TGCAGTGCTCCCACCCGGGACAGGGGCCGGTCCTACGAGCAGTACTTC.

This clonotype appeared a single time. A much larger clone lies one base from this, so it may be a read error. The gene calls are TRBV6-1 and TRBJ1-4; maybe TRBD1 (6 bases). Trimming pared 1 base from V and 10 bases from J, leaving 13 bases between. Germline V gives CDR1 MNHNS, CDR2 SASEGT. The CDR3 loop spans 14 amino acids. The CDR3 DNA follows: TGTGCCAGCAGTGAAGTTATGGGGGCGGCAAAACTGTTTTTT. Its translation: CASSEVMGAAKLFF.